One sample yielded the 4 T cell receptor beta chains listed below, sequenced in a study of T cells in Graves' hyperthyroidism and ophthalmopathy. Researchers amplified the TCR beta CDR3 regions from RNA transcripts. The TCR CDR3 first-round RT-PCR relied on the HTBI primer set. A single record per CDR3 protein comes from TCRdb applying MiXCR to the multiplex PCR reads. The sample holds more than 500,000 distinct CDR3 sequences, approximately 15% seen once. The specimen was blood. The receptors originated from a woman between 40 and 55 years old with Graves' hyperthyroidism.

CDR3 amino acids: CASGSGRWEETQYF. The DNA of the CDR3 is TGTGCTAGTGGTTCCGGGCGGTGGGAAGAGACCCAGTACTTC. The V gene is TRBV12-5, the J gene TRBJ2-5; D is undetermined. CDR3 length equals 14 residues. Deletions cut 4 bases from V and 3 bases from J, with 12 bases between. Germline V gene data show CDR1 as LGHNT and CDR2 as FRNRAP.

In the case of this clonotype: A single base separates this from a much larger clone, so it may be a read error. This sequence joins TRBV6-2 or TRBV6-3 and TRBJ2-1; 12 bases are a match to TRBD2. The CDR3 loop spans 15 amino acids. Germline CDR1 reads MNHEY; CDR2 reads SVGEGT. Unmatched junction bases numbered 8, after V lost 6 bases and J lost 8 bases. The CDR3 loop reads CASSETSGRYDEQFF. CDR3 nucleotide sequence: TGTGCCAGCAGCGAGACTAGCGGGAGATACGATGAGCAGTTCTTC.

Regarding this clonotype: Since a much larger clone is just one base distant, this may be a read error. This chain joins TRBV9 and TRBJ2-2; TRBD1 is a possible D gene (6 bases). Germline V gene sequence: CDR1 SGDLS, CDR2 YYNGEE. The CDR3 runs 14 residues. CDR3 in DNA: TGTGCCAGCAGCGCCGGACAGAACACCGGGGAGCTGCTTTTT. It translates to CASSAGQNTGELLF.

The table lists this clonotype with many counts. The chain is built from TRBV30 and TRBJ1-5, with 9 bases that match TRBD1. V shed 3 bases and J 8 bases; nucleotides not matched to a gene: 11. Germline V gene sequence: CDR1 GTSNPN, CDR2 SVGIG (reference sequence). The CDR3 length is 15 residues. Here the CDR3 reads CAWSTGTGFTEPQHF. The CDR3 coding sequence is TGTGCCTGGAGCACCGGGACAGGGTTTACAGAGCCCCAGCATTTT.